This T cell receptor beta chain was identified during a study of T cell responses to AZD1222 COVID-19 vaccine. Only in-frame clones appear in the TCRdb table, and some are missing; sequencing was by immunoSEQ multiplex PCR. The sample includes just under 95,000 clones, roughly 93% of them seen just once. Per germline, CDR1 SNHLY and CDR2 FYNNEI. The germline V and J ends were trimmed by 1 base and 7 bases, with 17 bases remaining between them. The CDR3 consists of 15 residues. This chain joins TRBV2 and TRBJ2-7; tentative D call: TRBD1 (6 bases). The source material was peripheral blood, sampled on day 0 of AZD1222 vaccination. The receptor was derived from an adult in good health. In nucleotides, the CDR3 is TGTGCCAGCAGTGAAGGGCTTGGGGGCGCGCGGGAGCAGTACTTC. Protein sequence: CASSEGLGGAREQYF.